This T cell receptor (beta chain) was recovered during a study of radiotherapy plus CTLA-4 blockade in lung cancer (dated by TCRdb to between 2018 and 2020). Concerning the study at large: Among the enrolled patients, roughly 17% had an objective response, and about 30% reached disease control. Study-level results and caveats: After treatment with radiotherapy and ipilimumab, TCR clones that originated in tumors expanded in peripheral blood. Increased serum interferon-beta after radiation, together with early dynamic changes in blood T cell clones, were reported to be the strongest predictors of response.

The study evaluated CTLA-4 blockade (ipilimumab) given together with focal radiation therapy in patients who had chemo-refractory metastatic non-small-cell lung cancer. Libraries came from the immunoSEQ multiplex PCR assay. TCRdb's version of the immuneACCESS table is confined to in-frame rearrangements and falls short of the full clone set. An unresolved V gene accounts for under half of the shortfall where checked; the remainder is of unknown origin. The sample yields 71,000 or so clones; around 87% were counted once. The ten top clones hold around 0.85% of the sample. Taken from the germline V gene, the CDR1 and CDR2 loops are MNHEY and SVGAGI. Including cysteine and phenylalanine, the CDR3 has 13 amino acids. Only CDR3 DNA is held: 39 bases, read in frame from base 1. Between the V and J ends, shortened by 5 bases and 4 bases respectively, the junction contains 11 bases. Details on this clone: What antigen it recognizes has not been identified. No per-base quality is available; no much larger clone lies one base away.

Sequencing used peripheral blood, obtained from a patient treated with radiotherapy plus ipilimumab. The origin of this receptor is a human donor with non-small cell lung cancer who had stable disease on radiotherapy plus ipilimumab. Recombination linked TRBV6-5 to TRBJ1-1; the D gene lacks a confident call. Here is the DNA: TGTGCCAGCAGTCTAAAAACCAGCACTGAAGCTTTCTTT. Its translation is CASSLKTSTEAFF.